The 7 T cell receptor beta chains below all came from one sample that was sequenced in a study of T cell responses to AZD1222 COVID-19 vaccine. TCRdb's copy holds only in-frame clones and misses some; the assay was immunoSEQ multiplex PCR. The sample comprises 100,000 to 150,000 clones, around nine tenths of which are singletons, and just over 4% rests with the top ten. The specimen was peripheral blood, collected 28 days after the second dose of the MenACWY control vaccine. Source of these receptors: an adult who received the MenACWY meningococcal vaccine as a control.

CDR3 loop: CASSLGGRLNTEAFF. CDR3 in DNA: TGTGCCAGCAGCCTCGGGGGGCGCTTGAACACTGAAGCTTTCTTT. V is TRBV6-5 and J is TRBJ1-1; the D gene is possibly TRBD1 (6 bases). The CDR3 loop spans 15 amino acids. Trimming took off 6 bases at V and 0 bases at J, with 14 bases between the two ends. The germline CDR1 and CDR2 sequences are MNHEY and SVGAGI.

V is TRBV15 and J is TRBJ1-2, with D maybe TRBD1 (6 bases). The CDR3 has 13 residues. Trimming removed 2 bases at V and 7 bases at J, with 11 bases between. Germline CDR1 LNHNV, CDR2 YYDKDF (reference sequence). The CDR3 region is CATSRKTGPGYTF. CDR3 sequence (DNA): TGTGCCACCAGCAGAAAAACAGGGCCTGGCTACACCTTC.

The chain recombines TRBV19 with TRBJ1-3; D not certain. Germline V gene sequence: CDR1 LNHDA, CDR2 SQIVND (reference sequence). CDR3 length: 17 amino acids. V was shortened by 5 bases and J by 0 bases, with 17 bases between the two germline ends. CDR3 residues: CASSAQNRDRSGNTIYF. The CDR3 DNA follows: TGTGCCAGTAGTGCCCAGAACAGAGACCGCTCTGGAAACACCATATATTTT.

The V and J genes are TRBV4-3 and TRBJ2-6; no reliable D call. The CDR3 loop spans 16 amino acids. Germline-derived CDR1 and CDR2 are LGHNA and YSLEER. The V end lost 0 bases, the J end lost 2 bases, and 8 bases lay between the germline ends. CDR3 protein: CASSQEIRAGANVLTF. CDR3 DNA: TGCGCCAGCAGCCAAGAAATCCGGGCTGGGGCCAACGTCCTGACTTTC.

Concerning this clone: Different DNA sequences within this sample yield the same CDR3. The gene calls are TRBV6-5 and TRBJ2-5; TRBD1 might be the D (6 bases). The V end lost 6 bases, the J end lost 2 bases, and 13 bases lay between the germline ends. The CDR3 is 14 residues long. Germline values: CDR1 MNHEY, CDR2 SVGAGI. CDR3 DNA sequence: TGTGCCAGCAGCTATGGCAGGGGACAAGAGACCCAGTACTTC. Residues: CASSYGRGQETQYF.

The chain recombines TRBV19 with TRBJ2-1; unclear D gene. The CDR3 has 11 amino acids. Per germline, CDR1 LNHDA and CDR2 SQIVND (reference sequence). Trimming stripped 5 bases from V and 4 bases from J, with 3 bases between. CDR3 nucleotide sequence: TGTGCCAGTAGTGTTTACAATGAGCAGTTCTTC. Encoded protein: CASSVYNEQFF. Full variable domain (missing parts from reference TRBV19 and TRBJ2-1): DGGITQSPKYLFRKEGQNVTLSCEQNLNHDAMYWYRQDPGQGLRLIYYSQIVNDFQKGDIAEGYSVSREKKESFPLTVTSAQKNPTAFYLCASSVYNEQFFGPGTRLTVL.

V usage is TRBV2 and J usage is TRBJ2-1; D may be TRBD2 (6 bases). With 3 bases removed from V and 2 bases from J, the gap between germline ends came to 14 bases. The CDR3 runs 16 residues. CDR1 is SNHLY, CDR2 FYNNEI, per germline. CDR3 sequence reads: CASSDLSRGPYNEQFF. The CDR3 bases are TGTGCCAGCAGTGATTTATCGCGGGGACCCTACAATGAGCAGTTCTTC.